The entry below gives a single T cell receptor (beta chain) sequence along with its context. The data derive from a study of blood T cell repertoires in COVID-19. The method was immunoSEQ multiplex PCR; TCRdb's version includes in-frame clones alone and lacks a portion of them. The table has about 140,000 clones, over 70% seen once. CDR1 is MNHEY and CDR2 is SMNVEV in the germline V gene (reference sequence). V shed 8 bases and J 0 bases; nucleotides not matched to a gene: 7. This CDR3 comprises 15 residues. This TCR was recovered from a man between 60 and 75 years old with active or convalescent COVID-19. The specimen sequenced was peripheral blood. The gene calls are TRBV27 and TRBJ1-2; 9 bases map to TRBD1. CDR3 in amino acids: CASAFRDRANYGYTF. The CDR3 DNA sequence: TGTGCCAGCGCGTTCCGGGACAGGGCTAACTATGGCTACACCTTC.